The rows below give T cell receptor beta chains drawn from one sample of a study of T cell responses to AZD1222 COVID-19 vaccine. Data came from immunoSEQ multiplex PCR; TCRdb stores just in-frame clones and leaves some out. Here the sample spans under 150,000 clones, approximately 90% being singletons. The starting material was peripheral blood, obtained on day 0 of AZD1222 vaccination. These receptors all come from an adult in good health. Each CDR3 is given with its conserved first and last residue. The D gene is left open where the match is weak. Not every row has a clone size; where given, it reads once, few, many or a size class.

TGTGCCAGCAGCTTGTACAGGGGGACAGATACGCAGTATTTT CASSLYRGTDTQYF TRBJ2-3 TRBV5-4 TRBD1 NA
TGTGCCAGCAAGGGAAACGGGGAGCTGTTTTTT CASKGNGELFF TRBJ2-2 TRBV28 NA NA
TGTGCCAGCAGTGACCCCGTGGAGGAGCAGTACTTC CASSDPVEEQYF TRBJ2-7 TRBV6-2/TRBV6-3 NA NA
TGTGCCAGTAGTACTAGCGGGAGAGGCACCGGGGAGCTGTTTTTT CASSTSGRGTGELFF TRBJ2-2 TRBV19 TRBD2 NA
TGTGCCAGCAGTGAAATCGGGCAGGTTGCCTCAAGCTCTGGAAACACCATATATTTT CASSEIGQVASSSGNTIYF TRBJ1-3 TRBV6-1 NA NA
TGTGCCAGCAGCGTAGGGCCCTCGGGGGCCGCTGGAAACACCATATATTTT CASSVGPSGAAGNTIYF TRBJ1-3 TRBV9 NA once
TGCGCCAGCAGCGGACAGGGGCGGATTCAAGAGACCCAGTACTTC CASSGQGRIQETQYF TRBJ2-5 TRBV5-1 TRBD1 NA
TGCAGCGTTACCCCGGCGGGAGGGAGCCCAGATACGCAGTATTTT CSVTPAGGSPDTQYF TRBJ2-3 TRBV29-1 TRBD2 NA
TGTGCCAGCAGTTCCTATGGACTAGCGGGAGGGAATGAGCAGTTCTTC CASSSYGLAGGNEQFF TRBJ2-1 TRBV28 TRBD2 NA
TGTGCCAGCAGTAGCGGGACTAGAAGACCAGATACGCAGTATTTT CASSSGTRRPDTQYF TRBJ2-3 TRBV28 TRBD2 NA
TGTGCCAGCAGCGGGGGACTAGCGGGAGAGGTAAATGAGCAGTTCTTC CASSGGLAGEVNEQFF TRBJ2-1 TRBV9 TRBD2 NA
TGTGCCAGTAACCGGGACAGGGGGCCTGAGCAGTTCTTC CASNRDRGPEQFF TRBJ2-1 TRBV5-4 TRBD1 once
TGTGCCAGCGGACTAGCTAAAGAGCAGTACTTC CASGLAKEQYF TRBJ2-7 TRBV6-5 TRBD2 NA
TGTGCCACCAGTGGGGGCAGGGGTCTTTACGAGCAGTACTTC CATSGGRGLYEQYF TRBJ2-7 TRBV15 NA NA
TGTGCCAGCAGCGTAGCTTTGGCGGTGACAGACAATGAGCAGTTCTTC CASSVALAVTDNEQFF TRBJ2-1 TRBV9 NA NA
TGTGCCAGCAGCTTGTGGCGCGGGACCTACAATGAGCAGTTCTTC CASSLWRGTYNEQFF TRBJ2-1 TRBV5-4 NA NA
TGTGCCAGCATTGACACCAGCCCCTCCTACGAGCAGTACTTC CASIDTSPSYEQYF TRBJ2-7 TRBV28 NA once
TGTGCCAGCAGTTCCCCCGGGGCGGGGACCTACGAGCAGTACTTC CASSSPGAGTYEQYF TRBJ2-7 TRBV28 NA NA
TGTGCCAGCAGCTCCCAGGACAGGGGGCATCAGGATGGCTACACCTTC CASSSQDRGHQDGYTF TRBJ1-2 TRBV11-2 TRBD1 NA
TGTGCCAGCAGTGGTCCAGGGACGAACTATGGCTACACCTTC CASSGPGTNYGYTF TRBJ1-2 TRBV2 NA NA
TGTGCCAGCAGCCCTGCGGGAGCAGGAAATACGCAGTATTTT CASSPAGAGNTQYF TRBJ2-3 TRBV7-9 TRBD2 once
TGTGCCACCAGTGATTTGGGGCAGTTCAACGGAGATACGCAGTATTTT CATSDLGQFNGDTQYF TRBJ2-3 TRBV24-1 NA NA
TGTGCCAGCAGCCCGCCAACTAGCGGCCCAGACGAGCTGTTTTTT CASSPPTSGPDELFF TRBJ2-2 TRBV5-6 TRBD2 NA
TGTGCCACCAGTGATGCCGGGACCAGGCACACCGGGGAGCTGTTTTTT CATSDAGTRHTGELFF TRBJ2-2 TRBV24-1 NA once